This TCR beta chain was obtained from a study of blood T cell repertoires in COVID-19. Participants were aged about 18 to 89 years from 20 to 30 US areas. This CDR3 is built from 17 residues. The ends were cut back, 3 bases at V and 3 bases at J, with 17 bases in the middle. Per germline, CDR1 LGHNA and CDR2 YSLEER. Sequenced by immunoSEQ multiplex PCR; TCRdb stores in-frame clones only, minus some. The table has fewer than 600,000 clones, over 75% seen once. Sequenced: PBMCs or T cells enriched from blood (not recorded which). This chain links TRBV4-3 with TRBJ2-2; maybe TRBD2 (7 bases). The receptor was isolated from a woman in her 40s who had recovered from COVID-19. The CDR3 DNA is TGCGCCAGCAGCCACCATGCGCAAGGGGGGGACACCGGGGAGCTGTTTTTT. Encoded protein: CASSHHAQGGDTGELFF.